This entry lists 24 T cell receptor beta chains sequenced from one sample in a study of cytomegalovirus exposure and HLA in healthy donors. Primers: 60 Vbeta forward and 13 Jbeta reverse. Profiling relied on immunoSEQ multiplex PCR, and the TCRdb table lists in-frame clones only, not all of them. The sample records some 98,000 clones, about 80% being singletons. The sample consisted of PBMCs. The receptors originated from a man aged 35-49 years in good health and CMV-seronegative.

V gene TRBV5-1 combines with J gene TRBJ1-2; D is undetermined. CDR3 length: 14 residues. Trimming stripped 4 bases from V and 0 bases from J, with 10 bases between. Per germline, CDR1 SGHRS and CDR2 YFSETQ. DNA for the CDR3: TGCGCCAGCAGCCCAAACAGAGCTAACTATGGCTACACCTTC. Translated, it gives CASSPNRANYGYTF.

This clone was counted a few times. DNA of the CDR3: TGTGCCAGCAGCCGGGGAGGGAACTATGGCTACACCTTC. It encodes CASSRGGNYGYTF. The chain recombines TRBV9 with TRBJ1-2; D not resolved. Trimming took 4 bases from V and 2 from J, leaving 9 bases between them. The CDR3 extends over 13 amino acids. Germline V gives CDR1 SGDLS, CDR2 YYNGEE.

V usage is TRBV28 and J usage is TRBJ1-4, with D possibly being TRBD1 (5 bases). CDR1 is MDHEN and CDR2 is SYDVKM in the germline V gene. Trimming stripped 7 bases from V and 4 bases from J, with 10 bases between. The CDR3 sequence is 13 residues long. In DNA, the CDR3 is TGTGCCAGCAAGGGGCGTAGTAATGAAAAACTGTTTTTT. Translated: CASKGRSNEKLFF. Full variable domain (remainder filled in from reference TRBV28 and TRBJ1-4): DVKVTQSSRYLVKRTGEKVFLECVQDMDHENMFWYRQDPGLGLRLIYFSYDVKMKEKGDIPEGYSVSREKKERFSLILESASTNQTSMYLCASKGRSNEKLFFGSGTQLSVL.

The chain couples TRBV30 to TRBJ2-1, with 11 bases fitting TRBD2. The length of the CDR3 is 15 residues. The ends lost 2 bases at V and 15 bases at J; junction bases unmatched: 15. Germline V gene data show CDR1 as GTSNPN and CDR2 as SVGIG (reference sequence). CDR3 DNA sequence: TGTGCCTGGAGTCATTTGGTAGCGGGAGGGCCGACCTCGTTCTTC. Translating it yields CAWSHLVAGGPTSFF.

A few counts support this clone. This chain joins TRBV4-3 and TRBJ2-7, with 9 bases matching TRBD1. Germline values: CDR1 LGHNA, CDR2 YSLEER. The CDR3 extends over 16 amino acids. V lost 1 base, J lost 0 bases, and 4 bases stayed unmatched. CDR3 DNA sequence: TGCGCCAGCAGCCAAGCGGGACAGGGTAGCTCCTACGAGCAGTACTTC. Translated: CASSQAGQGSSYEQYF.

This clone showed up just a few times. The gene calls are TRBV2 and TRBJ2-7; D unresolved. V was trimmed by 7 bases and J by 9 bases, leaving 7 bases between them. The CDR3 is 9 amino acids. CDR1 is SNHLY and CDR2 is FYNNEI in the germline V gene. The CDR3 DNA reads TGTGCCAGCAACCCCGGGCAGTACTTC. Residues: CASNPGQYF. The full variable domain, in which reference TRBV2 and TRBJ2-7 provide the parts outside the CDR3, is EPEVTQTPSHQVTQMGQEVILRCVPISNHLYFYWYRQILGQKVEFLVSFYNNEISEKSEIFDDQFSVERPDGSNFTLKIRSTKLEDSAMYFCASNPGQYFGPGTRLTVT.

This chain links TRBV5-1 with TRBJ2-1; a weak D match, TRBD2 (5 bases). Germline lookup yields CDR1 SGHRS and CDR2 YFSETQ. V lost 6 bases and J lost 6, with 16 bases in between. The CDR3 is 14 residues long. The CDR3 DNA follows: TGCGCCAGCACCACCTCGGGGAACGTCAATGAGCAGTTCTTC. Its protein is CASTTSGNVNEQFF.

This chain joins TRBV28 and TRBJ2-3; the match to TRBD1 covers 8 bases. This CDR3 spans 15 amino acids. V lost 3 bases to trimming and J lost 5 bases; unmatched junction nucleotides: 7. From germline, CDR1 is MDHEN and CDR2 SYDVKM. The CDR3 is CASSFGVRGQDTQYF. The CDR3 nucleotides are TGTGCCAGCAGTTTTGGGGTCAGGGGGCAAGATACGCAGTATTTT.

With respect to this clone: The same CDR3 arises from other DNA sequences in this sample as well. The rearrangement joins TRBV7-9 to TRBJ1-2; unclear D gene. The CDR3 is made up of 13 amino acids. CDR1 is SEHNR and CDR2 is FQNEAQ in the germline V gene (reference sequence). Trimming left V 6 bases short and J 6 bases short, with 14 bases between. The CDR3 loop is CASSPLGRNGYTF. The CDR3 DNA follows: TGTGCCAGCAGTCCTTTGGGGAGGAATGGCTACACCTTC.

The chain is built from TRBV7-9 and TRBJ1-6; no clear D gene. Trimming took 8 bases from V and 5 from J, leaving 4 bases between them. Germline values: CDR1 SEHNR, CDR2 FQNEAQ (reference sequence). The CDR3 sequence is 11 residues long. The CDR3 DNA sequence: TGTGCCAGCCGCGATAATTCACCCCTCCACTTT. As protein: CASRDNSPLHF.

This chain uses TRBV7-2 with TRBJ1-2; D is perhaps TRBD1 (5 bases). The germline CDR1 and CDR2 sequences are SGHTA and FQGNSA. V lost 2 bases and J lost 10, with 14 bases in between. The CDR3 runs 13 residues. The CDR3 DNA sequence: TGTGCCAGCAGCTTAACTCAGGGAAGTGACTACACCTTC. This codes for CASSLTQGSDYTF.

This clone showed up just a few times. The chain couples TRBV7-9 to TRBJ1-4, with D maybe TRBD1 (5 bases). Germline lookup yields CDR1 SEHNR and CDR2 FQNEAQ (reference sequence). The CDR3 has 13 amino acids. V gave up 3 bases and J gave up 7 bases, with 9 bases separating them. The CDR3 protein is CASSLAGGEKLFF. The CDR3 DNA follows: TGTGCCAGCAGCTTGGCCGGGGGTGAAAAACTGTTTTTT.

V usage is TRBV5-4 and J usage is TRBJ1-2, with TRBD1 as a possible D gene (5 bases). This CDR3 has 13 amino acids. The germline gives CDR1 SGHNT, CDR2 YYREEE (reference sequence). The germline V and J ends were trimmed by 2 bases and 5 bases, with 10 bases remaining between them. CDR3 bases: TGTGCCAGCAGCTTCGGACAACCTTATGGCTACACCTTC. Amino acids: CASSFGQPYGYTF. The full variable domain, rest sourced from reference TRBV5-4 and TRBJ1-2, is ETGVTQSPTHLIKTRGQQVTLRCSSQSGHNTVSWYQQALGQGPQFIFQYYREEENGRGNFPPRFSGLQFPNYSSELNVNALELDDSALYLCASSFGQPYGYTFGSGTRLTVV.

The chain combines TRBV15 with TRBJ1-5, with D unclear. CDR3 length: 17 amino acids. Germline CDR1 is LNHNV and CDR2 is YYDKDF (reference sequence). The V and J ends lost 1 base and 0 bases respectively, with 13 bases between them. This chain's CDR3 is CATSRAAADLSNQPQHF. The CDR3 DNA follows: TGTGCCACCAGCAGAGCGGCGGCCGACCTTAGCAATCAGCCCCAGCATTTT.

This sequence joins TRBV9 and TRBJ2-3; D is unresolved. The CDR3 length is 13 residues. Germline lookup yields CDR1 SGDLS and CDR2 YYNGEE. Trimming cost V 0 bases and J 6 bases, with 8 bases left between them. CDR3 sequence: CASSVATEDTQYF. In DNA form, the CDR3 reads TGTGCCAGCAGCGTAGCTACGGAGGATACGCAGTATTTT.

The V and J genes are TRBV14 and TRBJ2-6; D unresolved. Trimming shortened V by 4 bases and J by 3 bases, and 7 bases separated the two germline ends. CDR1 is SGHDN, CDR2 FVKESK, per germline. The CDR3 runs to 14 residues. The CDR3 region has the DNA TGTGCCAGCAGCCGGCTTGGTGGGGCCAACGTCCTGACTTTC. The encoded protein is CASSRLGGANVLTF.

This clone came up a few times. The V call is TRBV27, the J call TRBJ1-1; the D is unclear. Germline CDR1 is MNHEY and CDR2 is SMNVEV (reference sequence). The germline V and J ends were trimmed by 6 bases and 1 base, with 9 bases remaining between them. The CDR3 length is 13 residues. CDR3 sequence: CASRLMANTEAFF. CDR3 nucleotide sequence: TGTGCCAGCAGGTTAATGGCGAACACTGAAGCTTTCTTT.

The chain joins TRBV7-2 to TRBJ1-6, with D possibly TRBD1 on 5 matching bases. This CDR3 comprises 15 residues. Germline lookup yields CDR1 SGHTA and CDR2 FQGNSA. Trimming took off 2 bases at V and 7 bases at J, with 12 bases between the two ends. The CDR3 sequence is CASSLRGGGNSPLHF. The DNA of the CDR3 is TGTGCCAGCAGCTTAAGGGGAGGCGGGAATTCACCCCTCCACTTT. The whole variable domain, remainder taken from reference TRBV7-2 and TRBJ1-6, is GAGVSQSPSNKVTEKGKDVELRCDPISGHTALYWYRQSLGQGLEFLIYFQGNSAPDKSGLPSDRFSAERTGGSVSTLTIQRTQQEDSAVYLCASSLRGGGNSPLHFGNGTRLTVT.

The chain links TRBV7-9 to TRBJ2-1, with D possibly matching TRBD2 (6 bases). Trimming cost V 2 bases and J 15 bases, with 14 bases left between them. CDR1 is SEHNR, CDR2 FQNEAQ, per germline (reference sequence). The CDR3 runs to 12 residues. In DNA form, the CDR3 reads TGTGCCAGCAGCTTAATCCGGGCCGGGGGGTTCTTC. This translates into CASSLIRAGGFF.

This clone was recorded only once. V gene TRBV29-1 combines with J gene TRBJ1-2; no clear D gene. CDR1 and CDR2 (germline): SQVTM, ANQGSEA. V was trimmed by 1 base and J by 0 bases, leaving 6 bases between them. This CDR3 region has 13 residues. In nucleotides, the CDR3 is TGCAGCGTTGAAGCAGGCACTAACTATGGCTACACCTTC. Amino acids: CSVEAGTNYGYTF. The whole variable domain, remainder taken from reference TRBV29-1 and TRBJ1-2, is SAVISQKPSRDICQRGTSLTIQCQVDSQVTMMFWYRQQPGQSLTLIATANQGSEATYESGFVIDKFPISRPNLTFSTLTVSNMSPEDSSIYLCSVEAGTNYGYTFGSGTRLTVV.

The rearrangement uses TRBV28 and TRBJ2-5, with TRBD2 matching 7 bases. CDR1 and CDR2 (germline): MDHEN, SYDVKM. The V segment lost 2 bases and the J segment 4 bases; nucleotides outside the gene matches: 13. This CDR3 contains 17 residues. In DNA, the CDR3 is TGTGCCAGCAGTTTACACGGTTTGGCAGGCGGGGGAGAGACCCAGTACTTC. Amino acid sequence: CASSLHGLAGGGETQYF.

The V gene is TRBV6-6, the J gene TRBJ2-3; 7 bases match TRBD2. The CDR3 loop spans 14 amino acids. Germline trimming cut 2 bases from V and 4 bases from J; bases unmatched to any gene: 3. CDR1 is MNHNY, CDR2 SVGAGI, per germline (reference sequence). The CDR3 reads CASSYVRGADTQYF. DNA for the CDR3: TGTGCCAGCAGTTACGTCCGGGGGGCAGATACGCAGTATTTT.

The chain employs TRBV7-3 and TRBJ1-1; 7 bases agree with TRBD1. V was clipped by 5 bases and J by 1 base; unmatched bases: 7. The CDR3 extends over 15 amino acids. Germline CDR1 reads SGHTA; CDR2 reads FQGTGA. The CDR3 sequence: CASSTKNRGNTEAFF. The CDR3 nucleotides are TGTGCCAGCAGCACAAAAAACAGGGGGAACACTGAAGCTTTCTTT.

V gene TRBV15 combines with J gene TRBJ1-3; 8 bases line up with TRBD1. In germline, CDR1 is LNHNV, CDR2 YYDKDF (reference sequence). The length of the CDR3 is 15 residues. With 0 bases clipped from V and 4 bases from J, the junction kept 2 bases outside the gene matches. The CDR3 loop is CATSRDRGLGNTIYF. The DNA for the CDR3 is TGTGCCACCAGCAGAGACAGGGGGCTCGGAAACACCATATATTTT.